This entry lists 22 T cell receptor beta chains sequenced from one sample in a study of technical replicates of blood from a few donors. Clones were read by immunoSEQ multiplex PCR, and TCRdb kept only the in-frame ones, dropping some. The sample holds around 50,000 clones, 80% to 95% seen once. Sequenced sample: PBMCs. The origin of the receptors is a human donor in good health. Some clones in this sample may be carry-over from other donors' samples.

The rearrangement links TRBV19 to TRBJ2-5, with D perhaps TRBD1 (6 bases). This CDR3 spans 13 amino acids. The germline V gene has CDR1 LNHDA and CDR2 SQIVND (reference sequence). V lost 6 bases, J lost 7 bases, and 15 bases lay in between. CDR3 sequence reads: CASRTGLGGTQYF. CDR3 DNA sequence: TGTGCCAGTAGGACAGGATTAGGGGGGACCCAGTACTTC.

The rearrangement uses TRBV10-3 and TRBJ1-5; TRBD1 matches at 10 bases. The length of the CDR3 is 18 residues. Trimming cost V 2 bases and J 7 bases; bases outside gene matches: 14. The V gene's germline CDR1 is ENHRY and CDR2 SYGVKD. DNA for the CDR3: TGTGCCATCAGTGAGGAGAATAATGGAGGGACAGGGGTGCAGCCCCAGCATTTT. Its protein is CAISEENNGGTGVQPQHF.

In its sample, this clone was seen once. The J gene is TRBJ1-2, the V gene TRBV2; no clear D gene. CDR3 length equals 13 residues. The germline V and J ends were trimmed by 7 bases and 8 bases, with 17 bases remaining between them. Germline lookup yields CDR1 SNHLY and CDR2 FYNNEI. In nucleotides, the CDR3 is TGTGCCAGCAAGGTGGAGGGCCTGGGAGGCTACACCTTC. It yields the protein CASKVEGLGGYTF. The variable domain in full, completed from reference TRBV2 and TRBJ1-2, reads EPEVTQTPSHQVTQMGQEVILRCVPISNHLYFYWYRQILGQKVEFLVSFYNNEISEKSEIFDDQFSVERPDGSNFTLKIRSTKLEDSAMYFCASKVEGLGGYTFGSGTRLTVV.

This chain connects TRBV11-3 to TRBJ2-1, with 10 bases aligning to TRBD2. CDR3 length: 14 residues. The junction had 9 bases not matched to a gene; V was cut back by 4 bases and J by 12 bases. Germline-derived CDR1 and CDR2 are SGHNT and YENEEA. DNA of the CDR3: TGTGCCAGCAGCTCGGGGCTAGCGGGGGATGGGCAGTTCTTC. This gives the protein CASSSGLAGDGQFF.

The J gene is TRBJ1-1, the V gene TRBV19; D ambiguous. CDR3 size: 13 residues. Trimming cost V 5 bases and J 5 bases, with 12 bases left between them. Looked up from germline, CDR1 is LNHDA and CDR2 is SQIVND (reference sequence). DNA for the CDR3: TGTGCCAGTAGTGGAATCGCGGGGACTGAAGCTTTCTTT. Amino acids: CASSGIAGTEAFF.

The chain carries TRBV18 and TRBJ1-2; 8 bases are a match to TRBD1. The CDR3 runs to 14 residues. Trimming removed 3 bases from V and 6 bases from J; junction bases left unmatched: 6. CDR1 and CDR2 from the germline V gene are KGHSH and LQKENI. As DNA, the CDR3 is TGTGCCAGCTCACCCATTGGACAGGGAGATGGCTACACCTTC. As protein: CASSPIGQGDGYTF.

The chain couples TRBV28 to TRBJ1-1; D is unclear. The length of the CDR3 is 12 residues. Trimming shortened V by 10 bases and J by 1 base, and 10 bases separated the two germline ends. CDR1 and CDR2 from the germline V gene are MDHEN and SYDVKM. CDR3 amino acids: CATSGENTEAFF. The CDR3 DNA sequence: TGTGCCACCTCGGGAGAGAACACTGAAGCTTTCTTT.

The CDR3 sequence is CAWSRTGTNEKLFF. The CDR3 region has the DNA TGTGCCTGGAGTAGGACAGGGACTAATGAAAAACTGTTTTTT. The chain uses TRBV30 and TRBJ1-4; 8 bases align to TRBD1. V shed 2 bases, J shed 2 bases, and the junction held 1 base outside the gene matches. CDR3 length equals 14 residues. CDR1 and CDR2 from the germline V gene are GTSNPN and SVGIG (reference sequence).

The rearrangement links TRBV7-3 to TRBJ2-1; 7 bases are a match to TRBD2. The germline gives CDR1 SGHTA, CDR2 FQGTGA. CDR3 length equals 14 residues. The junction had 8 bases not matched to a gene; V was cut back by 6 bases and J by 6 bases. The CDR3 region is CASSTWTSPNEQFF. DNA of the CDR3: TGTGCCAGCAGTACCTGGACTAGTCCCAATGAGCAGTTCTTC.

The CDR3 DNA reads TGTGCCAGCAGTTCTAGGAACACTGAAGCTTTCTTT. Its translation is CASSSRNTEAFF. This rearrangement joins TRBV6-6 to TRBJ1-1, with D hard to call. The CDR3 runs 12 residues. Germline V CDR1 and CDR2: MNHNY, SVGAGI (reference sequence). V was pared by 4 bases and J by 1 base, with 4 bases between.

The J gene is TRBJ2-5, the V gene TRBV5-1; maybe TRBD1 (5 bases). The CDR3 runs 15 residues. The germline V and J ends were trimmed by 0 bases and 7 bases, with 16 bases remaining between them. CDR1 and CDR2 from the germline V gene are SGHRS and YFSETQ. This CDR3 reads CASSLAIGQGVTQYF. CDR3 sequence (DNA): TGCGCCAGCAGCTTGGCCATTGGGCAGGGTGTGACCCAGTACTTC.

This clone was observed once. The chain has TRBV5-1 and TRBJ2-5; tentative D call: TRBD2 (6 bases). Germline CDR1 SGHRS, CDR2 YFSETQ. Trimming removed 0 bases from V and 5 bases from J, with 8 bases in between. CDR3 length: 13 residues. The CDR3 spells CASSLGGGETQYF. DNA for the CDR3: TGCGCCAGCAGCTTGGGAGGAGGGGAGACCCAGTACTTC. Full variable domain (missing parts from reference TRBV5-1 and TRBJ2-5): KAGVTQTPRYLIKTRGQQVTLSCSPISGHRSVSWYQQTPGQGLQFLFEYFSETQRNKGNFPGRFSGRQFSNSRSEMNVSTLELGDSALYLCASSLGGGETQYFGPGTRLLVL.

The chain is built from TRBV7-3 and TRBJ2-2, with 11 bases identical to TRBD2. The germline CDR1 and CDR2 sequences are SGHTA and FQGTGA. V dropped 3 bases and J dropped 5; count of bases not matched to a gene: 8. This CDR3 comprises 17 residues. The CDR3 DNA reads as TGTGCCAGCAGCTTGGTTAGCGGGAGGGGACGAACCGGGGAGCTGTTTTTT. This gives the protein CASSLVSGRGRTGELFF.

DNA of the CDR3: TGTGCCAGCAGTGACGGTAGTGGCGGAACTAGCACAGATACGCAGTATTTT. Its protein product is CASSDGSGGTSTDTQYF. The chain recombines TRBV6-4 with TRBJ2-3; no definite D call. This CDR3 is 17 amino acids long. The V gene's germline CDR1 is MRHNA and CDR2 SNTAGT. V was shortened by 2 bases and J by 0 bases, with 15 bases between the two germline ends.

This clone appeared a few times. J is TRBJ2-7 and V is TRBV4-3; 8 positions match TRBD1. After removal of 4 bases from V and 2 bases from J, the junction contained 7 bases not matched to a gene. This CDR3 is built from 15 residues. Germline lookup yields CDR1 LGHNA and CDR2 YSLEER. CDR3 sequence (DNA): TGCGCCAGCAGCCGCGACAACAGGGGGGCCTACGAGCAGTACTTC. The encoded protein is CASSRDNRGAYEQYF.

This clone was found once. V usage is TRBV7-2 and J usage is TRBJ2-3; tentative D call: TRBD1 (7 bases). The length of the CDR3 is 15 residues. Germline CDR1 and CDR2: SGHTA and FQGNSA. Trimming stripped 6 bases from V and 4 bases from J, with 17 bases between. The CDR3 DNA reads as TGTGCCAGCAGTCCTCGACAGGGCGGGGCAGATACGCAGTATTTT. It translates to CASSPRQGGADTQYF. The full variable domain, rest sourced from reference TRBV7-2 and TRBJ2-3, is GAGVSQSPSNKVTEKGKDVELRCDPISGHTALYWYRQSLGQGLEFLIYFQGNSAPDKSGLPSDRFSAERTGGSVSTLTIQRTQQEDSAVYLCASSPRQGGADTQYFGPGTRLTVL.

The chain is built from TRBV10-3 and TRBJ1-5; a weak D match, TRBD1 (5 bases). Germline V lookup: CDR1 ENHRY, CDR2 SYGVKD. The CDR3 runs 14 residues. V lost 0 bases to trimming and J lost 7 bases, with 10 bases between them. Here the CDR3 DNA reads TGTGCCATCAGTGAGTCGGGGCCTGAACAGCCCCAGCATTTT. As protein: CAISESGPEQPQHF.

J is TRBJ2-2 and V is TRBV7-7; D gene uncertain. Per the germline V gene, CDR1 is SSHAT and CDR2 is FNYEAQ (reference sequence). This CDR3 has 15 residues. The germline V and J ends were trimmed by 1 base and 4 bases, with 10 bases remaining between them. DNA for the CDR3: TGTGCCAGCAGCTTAGGATTGAGCTCCACCGGGGAGCTGTTTTTT. Its protein product is CASSLGLSSTGELFF.

This rearrangement joins TRBV4-1 to TRBJ2-2, with 8 bases aligning to TRBD2. This CDR3 comprises 17 residues. The germline CDR1 and CDR2 sequences are MGHRA and YSYEKL. V was pared by 6 bases and J by 5 bases, with 14 bases of the junction left unmatched. In DNA, the CDR3 is TGCGCCAGCAGGGTGATTGGGGGCGGGAGGAGTACCGGGGAGCTGTTTTTT. It encodes CASRVIGGGRSTGELFF.

The chain carries TRBV19 and TRBJ2-7; 8 bases fit TRBD1. Germline V gene lookup returns CDR1 LNHDA and CDR2 SQIVND (reference sequence). The CDR3 has 13 amino acids. V was clipped by 5 bases and J by 2 bases; unmatched bases: 2. CDR3 region: CASSWTGTYEQYF. DNA for the CDR3: TGTGCCAGTAGTTGGACAGGGACCTACGAGCAGTACTTC.

This clone was recorded only once. The V call is TRBV5-1, the J call TRBJ2-2; D is unclear. This CDR3 spans 16 amino acids. V shed 0 bases and J shed 7 bases, with 16 bases lying between them. Germline lookup yields CDR1 SGHRS and CDR2 YFSETQ. CDR3 protein: CASSLVFLQSGGELFF. In DNA form, the CDR3 reads TGCGCCAGCAGCTTGGTTTTCCTTCAGTCGGGCGGGGAGCTGTTTTTT. The full variable domain, in which reference TRBV5-1 and TRBJ2-2 provide the parts outside the CDR3, is KAGVTQTPRYLIKTRGQQVTLSCSPISGHRSVSWYQQTPGQGLQFLFEYFSETQRNKGNFPGRFSGRQFSNSRSEMNVSTLELGDSALYLCASSLVFLQSGGELFFGEGSRLTVL.

The chain has TRBV10-3 and TRBJ1-2; D unclear. Germline V gene data show CDR1 as ENHRY and CDR2 as SYGVKD. The CDR3 contains 13 residues. Trimming pared 6 bases from V and 4 bases from J, leaving 12 bases between. The CDR3, as DNA: TGTGCCATCAGCGGACCGACTATCTATGGCTACACCTTC. Protein product: CAISGPTIYGYTF.